The sequence of this T cell receptor (beta chain) was determined in a study of graft-versus-host responses after intestinal transplantation. A sort after the reaction isolated proliferating CFSE-low CD3+CD4+ and CD3+CD8+ responders. This clone has more than one count but fewer than ten. This CDR3 has 14 residues. J lost 5 bases, V lost 5 bases, and 8 bases had no gene match. Germline CDR1 is SGHNT and CDR2 is YENEEA. Clones were read by immunoSEQ multiplex PCR, and TCRdb kept only the in-frame ones, dropping some. This sample carries more than 12,000 clones, 25% to 40% of them seen once, and the ten largest clones take 5.7%.

This receptor was taken from a human patient who received an intestinal transplant. The rearrangement joins TRBV11-3 to TRBJ2-7; 8 bases agree with TRBD1. Material: alloreactive CD4+ T cells from a mixed lymphocyte reaction culture, obtained before intestinal transplant. Subset given: CFSE-low proliferating T cells sorted from roughly six-day pre-transplant mixed lymphocyte reaction (GvH or HvG direction). This chain's CDR3 is CASSPRTGFHEQYF. CDR3 nucleotides: TGTGCCAGCAGCCCAAGGACAGGGTTCCACGAGCAGTACTTC. The full variable domain, in which reference TRBV11-3 and TRBJ2-7 provide the parts outside the CDR3, is EAGVVQSPRYKIIEKKQPVAFWCNPISGHNTLYWYLQNLGQGPELLIRYENEEAVDDSQLPKDRFSAERLKGVDSTLKIQPAELGDSAVYLCASSPRTGFHEQYFGPGTRLTVT.